Sequencing of this T cell receptor beta chain was carried out in a study of cytomegalovirus exposure and HLA in healthy donors. Findings of the study overall: Highly shared variants forming one cluster were likely a sequencing artifact. Most of the TCR beta V segments (in an earlier analysis) were productive either about 87% or about 30% of the time.

This CDR3 region has 9 residues. Germline CDR1 is SGHTA and CDR2 is FQGNSA. Vbeta (60) and Jbeta (13) primers were used in the PCR. Original processing notes: Roughly 11 million of the roughly 80 million unique TCR beta chains counted in a later analysis were shared. Here immunoSEQ multiplex PCR was the method, and the copy in TCRdb shows in-frame clones only, minus some. V and J calls plus clone size are reproduced from that table; the DNA served to infer D and trimming. The table records 100,000 or so clones, around 74% of them present only once. On this clone itself: The antigen remains unidentified. At one of its ends the junction is not consistent with the germline gene, which may arise from a read error.

The origin of this receptor is a man aged 35 to 55 in good health and CMV-seronegative. The chain carries TRBV7-2 and TRBJ1-2; D unresolved. The sample consisted of PBMCs. CDR3 nucleotides: TGTGCCAGCAGCTTAGACAGAAACTTC. This codes for CASSLDRNF.